One sample yielded the 26 T cell receptor beta chains listed below, sequenced in a study of PD-1 blockade in mismatch repair-deficient tumors (dated by TCRdb to 2016 to 2017). The method was the immunoSEQ multiplex PCR assay. TCRdb took this table from immuneACCESS and kept in-frame rearrangements with V and J called. Such tables lack part of the clones; where checked against another copy, unresolved V genes explain under half of the gap, and the rest is unexplained. The sample table shows about 79,000 clones, and roughly 80% are seen once. The ten largest clonotypes hold roughly 5.5% of the sample. This material consisted of peripheral blood, taken 44 weeks after starting pembrolizumab. The receptors were gathered from an adult with mismatch repair-deficient cancer.

The chain uses TRBV15 and TRBJ1-5, with TRBD1 matching over 7 bases. The V gene's germline CDR1 is LNHNV and CDR2 YYDKDF (reference sequence). After removal of 3 bases from V and 3 bases from J, the junction contained 5 bases not matched to a gene. CDR3 length: 15 residues. The CDR3 loop reads CATSRTGYSNQPQHF. The CDR3 DNA reads TGTGCCACCAGCAGGACAGGGTATTCCAATCAGCCCCAGCATTTT.

V usage is TRBV5-1 and J usage is TRBJ2-5; the match to TRBD2 covers 7 bases. Trimming cost V 1 base and J 2 bases; bases outside gene matches: 5. The CDR3 has 15 amino acids. Per germline, CDR1 SGHRS and CDR2 YFSETQ. The CDR3 is CASSLLAAMQETQYF. CDR3 coding DNA: TGCGCCAGCAGCTTGCTAGCGGCTATGCAAGAGACCCAGTACTTC. Full variable domain (remainder filled in from reference TRBV5-1 and TRBJ2-5): KAGVTQTPRYLIKTRGQQVTLSCSPISGHRSVSWYQQTPGQGLQFLFEYFSETQRNKGNFPGRFSGRQFSNSRSEMNVSTLELGDSALYLCASSLLAAMQETQYFGPGTRLLVL.

There are a few counts of this clone. The rearrangement uses TRBV10-1 and TRBJ1-4; D remains unclear. CDR3 size: 14 residues. The germline V gene encodes CDR1 WNHNN and CDR2 SYGVQD (reference sequence). Between the trimmed V and J ends, which lost 4 bases and 7 bases, there was a span of 13 bases. This chain's CDR3 is CASSGDPSGEKLFF. The CDR3 DNA follows: TGCGCCAGCAGTGGAGATCCATCCGGTGAAAAACTGTTTTTT.

The CDR3 bases are TGTGCCAGTAGTATCCAGGGACTAGCGGGAGTCTACGAGCAGTACTTC. Protein sequence: CASSIQGLAGVYEQYF. V gene TRBV19 combines with J gene TRBJ2-7; TRBD2 matches at 14 bases. This CDR3 contains 16 residues. Germline CDR1 is LNHDA and CDR2 is SQIVND (reference sequence). Trimming at V came to 3 bases and at J to 3 bases, leaving 4 bases not matched to a gene.

This sequence joins TRBV19 and TRBJ2-3; 8 bases align to TRBD2. This CDR3 has 15 residues. After removal of 5 bases from V and 4 bases from J, the junction contained 8 bases not matched to a gene. Germline lookup yields CDR1 LNHDA and CDR2 SQIVND (reference sequence). This chain's CDR3 is CASSETAGVADTQYF. The CDR3 DNA follows: TGTGCCAGTAGTGAAACAGCGGGAGTCGCAGATACGCAGTATTTT.

V is TRBV13 and J is TRBJ1-3; possibly TRBD1 for D (5 bases). The CDR3 consists of 15 residues. Trimming pared 5 bases from V and 0 bases from J, leaving 11 bases between. Germline CDR1 is PRHDT and CDR2 is FYEKMQ (reference sequence). For the CDR3, the DNA is TGTGCCAGCAGCACACCGGACACCTCTGGAAACACCATATATTTT. This gives the protein CASSTPDTSGNTIYF.

The CDR3 DNA sequence: TGTGCCAGCAGCTTAGGGACCATGGGACAGCCCCAGCATTTT. This sequence encodes CASSLGTMGQPQHF. The rearrangement links TRBV13 to TRBJ1-5; no clear D gene. The V end lost 0 bases, the J end lost 7 bases, and 10 bases lay between the germline ends. Germline lookup yields CDR1 PRHDT and CDR2 FYEKMQ (reference sequence). The CDR3 runs 14 residues.

V and J are TRBV5-4 and TRBJ2-1; 7 bases fit TRBD1. V lost 2 bases, J lost 6 bases, and 5 bases stayed unmatched. CDR3 length: 14 amino acids. From germline, CDR1 is SGHNT and CDR2 YYREEE (reference sequence). The CDR3 sequence is CASSFGQEINEQFF. Here the CDR3 DNA reads TGTGCCAGCAGCTTCGGACAGGAGATCAATGAGCAGTTCTTC.

The rearrangement joins TRBV19 to TRBJ1-4; no clear D gene. This CDR3 has 17 residues. Per the germline V gene, CDR1 is LNHDA and CDR2 is SQIVND (reference sequence). V was cut by 7 bases and J by 4 bases, with 22 bases left in between. In DNA form, the CDR3 reads TGTGCCAGTAAGGGCGGCGTGGTAGCGACTATTAATGAAAAACTGTTTTTT. Translation gives CASKGGVVATINEKLFF.

The V call is TRBV11-2, the J call TRBJ1-5; D is uncertain. In germline, CDR1 is SGHAT, CDR2 FQNNGV. Trimming pared 5 bases from V and 0 bases from J, leaving 5 bases between. This CDR3 spans 13 amino acids. The chain's CDR3 is CASSLGSNQPQHF. CDR3 bases: TGTGCCAGCAGCCTAGGTAGCAATCAGCCCCAGCATTTT.

The chain recombines TRBV5-1 with TRBJ2-7; D might be TRBD1 or TRBD2, each matching 6 bases. With 2 bases removed from V and 2 bases from J, the gap between germline ends came to 14 bases. The CDR3 length is 15 residues. The V gene's germline CDR1 is SGHRS and CDR2 YFSETQ. This CDR3 is CASSFRGQNAYEQYF. CDR3 coding DNA: TGCGCCAGCAGCTTCCGGGGGCAGAATGCCTACGAGCAGTACTTC. The full variable domain, rest sourced from reference TRBV5-1 and TRBJ2-7, is KAGVTQTPRYLIKTRGQQVTLSCSPISGHRSVSWYQQTPGQGLQFLFEYFSETQRNKGNFPGRFSGRQFSNSRSEMNVSTLELGDSALYLCASSFRGQNAYEQYFGPGTRLTVT.

The V call is TRBV4-2, the J call TRBJ2-7, with D unresolved. Germline CDR1 and CDR2: LGHNA and YNFKEQ. The length of the CDR3 is 14 residues. The germline V and J ends were trimmed by 0 bases and 0 bases, with 6 bases remaining between them. The CDR3 spells CASSQDLTSYEQYF. DNA of the CDR3: TGTGCCAGCAGCCAAGATTTAACCTCCTACGAGCAGTACTTC.

This chain connects TRBV5-4 to TRBJ2-3, with 7 nucleotides matching TRBD1. Germline CDR1 reads SGHNT; CDR2 reads YYREEE (reference sequence). This CDR3 contains 15 residues. Unmatched junction bases numbered 6, after V lost 4 bases and J lost 1 base. The CDR3: CASSPRGTGTDTQYF. The CDR3 coding sequence is TGTGCCAGCAGCCCTAGAGGGACAGGCACAGATACGCAGTATTTT.

The CDR3 coding sequence is TGTGCCAGCAGCCCACTTTCAGGGACTAGCGGCACAGATACGCAGTATTTT. Residues: CASSPLSGTSGTDTQYF. The chain uses TRBV5-4 and TRBJ2-3; 10 nucleotides line up with TRBD2. The CDR3 covers 17 residues. Germline CDR1 is SGHNT and CDR2 is YYREEE (reference sequence). Trimming cost V 4 bases and J 1 base; bases outside gene matches: 9.

This clone was counted only a few times. CDR3 in DNA: TGTGCCAGCAGGGCGACAGGGCTGAACACTGAAGCTTTCTTT. Residues: CASRATGLNTEAFF. The rearrangement links TRBV2 to TRBJ1-1, with 7 bases lining up with TRBD1. V shed 6 bases, J shed 0 bases, and the junction held 4 bases outside the gene matches. The CDR3 is 14 amino acids. Germline V lookup: CDR1 SNHLY, CDR2 FYNNEI.

The gene calls are TRBV7-2 and TRBJ2-7; TRBD2 aligns across 11 bases. CDR3 length: 14 residues. V shed 3 bases and J 4 bases; nucleotides not matched to a gene: 2. Germline-derived CDR1 and CDR2 are SGHTA and FQGNSA. CDR3 in amino acids: CASSLTSGIYEQYF. CDR3 sequence (DNA): TGTGCCAGCAGCTTGACTAGCGGGATATACGAGCAGTACTTC.

V usage is TRBV9 and J usage is TRBJ2-2; D is uncertain. Germline V gives CDR1 SGDLS, CDR2 YYNGEE. The CDR3 is 14 residues long. The ends were cut back, 4 bases at V and 3 bases at J, with 10 bases in the middle. The CDR3 region is CASSSATYTGELFF. The CDR3 nucleotides are TGTGCCAGCAGCTCAGCGACTTACACCGGGGAGCTGTTTTTT. Filled out from reference TRBV9 and TRBJ2-2, the complete variable domain reads DSGVTQTPKHLITATGQRVTLRCSPRSGDLSVYWYQQSLDQGLQFLIQYYNGEERAKGNILERFSAQQFPDLHSELNLSSLELGDSALYFCASSSATYTGELFFGEGSRLTVL.

In this sample, this clone turned up once. V is TRBV6-5 and J is TRBJ1-6, with 7 bases lining up with TRBD1. The V gene end was trimmed by 7 bases and the J gene end by 12 bases; junction bases not matched to a gene: 9. CDR1 is MNHEY and CDR2 is SVGAGI in the germline V gene. The CDR3 length is 13 residues. Here the CDR3 reads CASIAPGGGPLHF. In DNA, the CDR3 is TGTGCCAGCATCGCGCCAGGGGGAGGACCCCTCCACTTT.

The J gene is TRBJ1-2, the V gene TRBV9, with 8 nucleotides matching TRBD1. The CDR3 runs to 13 residues. Germline assignment: CDR1 SGDLS and CDR2 YYNGEE. The ends lost 3 bases at V and 5 bases at J; junction bases unmatched: 3. Here the CDR3 DNA reads TGTGCCAGCAGCGCGGGACAGGAATATGGCTACACCTTC. Protein: CASSAGQEYGYTF.

CDR3: CASSGNGHTGYEQYF. The CDR3 coding sequence is TGTGCCAGTAGCGGCAACGGCCATACGGGTTACGAGCAGTACTTC. This chain connects TRBV19 to TRBJ2-7; D is ambiguous. This CDR3 is 15 amino acids long. From germline, CDR1 is LNHDA and CDR2 SQIVND (reference sequence). The ends were cut back, 6 bases at V and 4 bases at J, with 19 bases in the middle.

The chain recombines TRBV7-2 with TRBJ2-1; TRBD2 is a possible D gene (5 bases). Germline loops: CDR1 SGHTA, CDR2 FQGNSA. The CDR3 totals 13 residues. V lost 1 base and J 14 bases, leaving 15 bases between the germline ends. The CDR3 DNA follows: TGTGCCAGCAGCTTAGGGCTAGCAGATAGGGAGTTCTTC. Protein sequence: CASSLGLADREFF.

The genes are TRBV9 and TRBJ1-4; unclear D gene. Germline CDR1 SGDLS, CDR2 YYNGEE. The CDR3 has 12 residues. V gave up 0 bases and J gave up 10 bases, with 7 bases separating them. The CDR3, as DNA: TGTGCCAGCAGCGTAGGCAAGGGAAAACTGTTTTTT. Residues: CASSVGKGKLFF.

The chain employs TRBV19 and TRBJ2-5; 12 bases fit TRBD2. V lost 1 base to trimming and J lost 5 bases; unmatched junction nucleotides: 11. This CDR3 region has 18 residues. Germline V gene lookup returns CDR1 LNHDA and CDR2 SQIVND (reference sequence). The CDR3 spells CASSIAPSTSGSGETQYF. DNA for the CDR3: TGTGCCAGTAGTATAGCCCCGTCGACTAGCGGGAGCGGGGAGACCCAGTACTTC.

The chain has TRBV5-4 and TRBJ2-5; 10 bases agree with TRBD2. The ends lost 0 bases at V and 5 bases at J; junction bases unmatched: 4. The CDR3 is 15 residues long. Germline CDR1 SGHNT, CDR2 YYREEE (reference sequence). CDR3 DNA sequence: TGTGCCAGCAGCTTGGTTCTAGCGGGAGTTGAGACCCAGTACTTC. Protein sequence: CASSLVLAGVETQYF.

V and J are TRBV27 and TRBJ2-3, with 9 bases fitting TRBD2. The CDR3 has 18 residues. The J segment lost 1 base and the V segment lost 3 bases, leaving 11 bases of the junction unmatched. In germline, CDR1 is MNHEY, CDR2 SMNVEV (reference sequence). This CDR3 is CASSFRREGRKRTDTQYF. The DNA of the CDR3 is TGTGCCAGCAGTTTTAGGCGGGAGGGCCGGAAGCGCACAGATACGCAGTATTTT.

In this sample, this clone turned up once. The chain recombines TRBV27 with TRBJ1-5, with 7 positions matching TRBD1. The CDR3 is 15 residues long. CDR1 is MNHEY, CDR2 SMNVEV, per germline (reference sequence). The trim removed 0 bases at V and 4 bases at J, leaving 3 bases unmatched. CDR3: CASSLSQGRNQPQHF. The CDR3 nucleotides read TGTGCCAGCAGTTTATCACAGGGGAGGAATCAGCCCCAGCATTTT.